Below are 22 T cell receptor beta chains sequenced from a single sample in a study of shared clonotypes between healthy human individuals (TCRdb year 2020). Libraries were prepared through the immunoSEQ multiplex PCR assay. TCRdb obtained this table from immuneACCESS and retained in-frame rearrangements with V and J assigned. These tables miss some clones; where compared with another copy, unresolved V genes account for less than half of the shortfall, and the remainder is unexplained. In this sample the table shows roughly 700,000 clones, about 74% of which occur a single time. The leading ten clones occupy over 1.5% of the sample. Sequences were obtained from memory CD4+ T cells sorted from blood. This sample's cell subset or site label indicates: CD45RA-negative fraction. Receptors were obtained from a woman under 40 in good health.

This chain links TRBV28 with TRBJ2-7, with no clear D. CDR3 size: 15 residues. Per germline, CDR1 MDHEN and CDR2 SYDVKM. V lost 5 bases, J lost 3 bases, and 17 bases lay in between. The CDR3 DNA is TGTGCCAGCAGTCCCCCAGGTGCGCCAGGCTACGAGCAGTACTTC. This gives the protein CASSPPGAPGYEQYF.

This clone occurred many times. This chain's CDR3 is CARARSSYNEQFF. Here the CDR3 DNA reads TGTGCCAGGGCTAGGAGCTCCTACAATGAGCAGTTCTTC. The chain combines TRBV2 with TRBJ2-1, with D uncertain. V was cut by 9 bases and J by 0 bases, with 9 bases left in between. The V gene's germline CDR1 is SNHLY and CDR2 FYNNEI. The CDR3 sequence is 13 residues long. Complete variable domain (other parts from reference TRBV2 and TRBJ2-1): EPEVTQTPSHQVTQMGQEVILRCVPISNHLYFYWYRQILGQKVEFLVSFYNNEISEKSEIFDDQFSVERPDGSNFTLKIRSTKLEDSAMYFCARARSSYNEQFFGPGTRLTVL.

This clone was found a few times. The gene calls are TRBV28 and TRBJ1-5; 11 positions match TRBD1. This CDR3 contains 16 residues. With V trimmed by 4 bases and J by 5 bases, 7 bases remained unmatched. From germline, CDR1 is MDHEN and CDR2 SYDVKM. The CDR3 DNA sequence: TGTGCCAGCAGTTCTCCTGGGACAGGGGGAGATCAGCCCCAGCATTTT. Amino acids: CASSSPGTGGDQPQHF.

This clone has only a few counts. The J gene is TRBJ1-1, the V gene TRBV28, with D possibly TRBD1 on 5 matching bases. This CDR3 is built from 19 residues. CDR1 MDHEN and CDR2 SYDVKM come from the germline V gene. Trimming shortened V by 4 bases and J by 0 bases, and 24 bases separated the two germline ends. CDR3 DNA: TGTGCCAGCAGTTGGTCTGGGACCTGGGACCGACCTATGAACACTGAAGCTTTCTTT. Amino acid sequence: CASSWSGTWDRPMNTEAFF.

This chain joins TRBV7-9 and TRBJ2-1; TRBD1 matches 9 bases. Unmatched junction bases numbered 20, after V lost 7 bases and J lost 10 bases. CDR1 is SEHNR and CDR2 is FQNEAQ in the germline V gene (reference sequence). This CDR3 contains 17 residues. CDR3 sequence (DNA): TGTGCCAGCAACCTGTCTCCCGGGACAGGGTTTTTTGGGGAGCAGTTCTTC. Translating gives CASNLSPGTGFFGEQFF. The full variable domain, rest sourced from reference TRBV7-9 and TRBJ2-1, is DTGVSQNPRHKITKRGQNVTFRCDPISEHNRLYWYRQTLGQGPEFLTYFQNEAQLEKSRLLSDRFSAERPKGSFSTLEIQRTEQGDSAMYLCASNLSPGTGFFGEQFFGPGTRLTVL.

V and J are TRBV10-1 and TRBJ2-2; 11 bases are a match to TRBD2. In germline, CDR1 is WNHNN, CDR2 SYGVQD (reference sequence). V gave up 4 bases and J gave up 1 base; unmatched junction bases: 2. The CDR3 consists of 16 residues. The CDR3 sequence: CASSVGLAGNTGELFF. As DNA, the CDR3 is TGCGCCAGCAGTGTTGGACTAGCGGGGAACACCGGGGAGCTGTTTTTT.

This rearrangement joins TRBV15 to TRBJ2-6; D is ambiguous. The CDR3 runs to 16 residues. The V end was cut by 1 base, the J end by 0 bases, with 7 bases between. Germline V CDR1 and CDR2: LNHNV, YYDKDF (reference sequence). The CDR3: CATSRGDGSGANVLTF. The CDR3 DNA sequence: TGTGCCACCAGCAGAGGGGATGGCTCTGGGGCCAACGTCCTGACTTTC.

The chain joins TRBV6-1 to TRBJ1-3, with a weak D call TRBD1 (5 bases). The CDR3 is 17 residues long. Germline values: CDR1 MNHNS, CDR2 SASEGT. Between the trimmed V and J ends, which lost 4 bases and 0 bases, there was a span of 16 bases. The CDR3 loop is CASSVDRPDISGNTIYF. DNA of the CDR3: TGTGCCAGCAGTGTAGACAGACCCGATATCTCTGGAAACACCATATATTTT.

The chain is built from TRBV19 and TRBJ1-2; TRBD1 aligns across 12 bases. The CDR3 covers 16 residues. Germline CDR1 and CDR2: LNHDA and SQIVND (reference sequence). The trim removed 7 bases at V and 4 bases at J, leaving 10 bases unmatched. CDR3 coding DNA: TGTGCCAGTACTCGATCTCAGGGACAGGGGGCCTATGGCTACACCTTC. This codes for CASTRSQGQGAYGYTF.

The chain employs TRBV6-1 and TRBJ2-7; D is unresolved. The CDR3 length is 13 residues. Trimming pared 7 bases from V and 7 bases from J, leaving 17 bases between. Germline V CDR1 and CDR2: MNHNS, SASEGT. The CDR3 region has the DNA TGTGCCAGCACTTCTCCATGGGTAGGGGAGCAGTACTTC. Residues: CASTSPWVGEQYF.

The rearrangement uses TRBV27 and TRBJ2-3, with TRBD2 matching over 8 bases. With 3 bases clipped from V and 2 bases from J, the junction kept 4 bases outside the gene matches. The CDR3 sequence is 15 residues long. Germline V gives CDR1 MNHEY, CDR2 SMNVEV (reference sequence). The CDR3: CASSFGRGVTDTQYF. The CDR3 region has the DNA TGTGCCAGCAGTTTTGGGCGGGGGGTCACAGATACGCAGTATTTT.

The V gene is TRBV7-2, the J gene TRBJ2-1; D gene unclear. The CDR3 sequence is 14 residues long. From germline, CDR1 is SGHTA and CDR2 FQGNSA. With 3 bases removed from V and 4 bases from J, the gap between germline ends came to 10 bases. The CDR3, as DNA: TGTGCCAGCAGCTTTTTACTCCAGTACAATGAGCAGTTCTTC. This sequence encodes CASSFLLQYNEQFF.

This clone was observed a few times. This chain uses TRBV6-5 with TRBJ2-5; D unclear. Germline V gives CDR1 MNHEY, CDR2 SVGAGI. The CDR3 is 14 residues long. Deletions cut 4 bases from V and 0 bases from J, with 9 bases between. CDR3 region: CASSSGRDQETQYF. The CDR3, as DNA: TGTGCCAGCAGTTCCGGGCGAGACCAAGAGACCCAGTACTTC.

V gene TRBV2 combines with J gene TRBJ2-3, with unresolved D. The CDR3 runs to 12 residues. V was cut by 4 bases and J by 2 bases, with 4 bases left in between. Germline CDR1 SNHLY, CDR2 FYNNEI. The CDR3 loop reads CASSANTDTQYF. The CDR3 coding sequence is TGTGCCAGCAGTGCGAACACAGATACGCAGTATTTT.

The V gene is TRBV2, the J gene TRBJ1-1, with 10 bases aligning to TRBD1. J gave up 0 bases and V 6 bases, and 4 bases lay outside the gene matches. The germline gives CDR1 SNHLY, CDR2 FYNNEI. The CDR3 covers 15 residues. The DNA for the CDR3 is TGTGCCAGCAGGGGACAGGGGAGGGTGAACACTGAAGCTTTCTTT. This encodes CASRGQGRVNTEAFF.

The chain couples TRBV28 to TRBJ1-5, with unresolved D. The CDR3 is 14 residues long. Trimming pared 5 bases from V and 5 bases from J, leaving 13 bases between. Germline V gene data show CDR1 as MDHEN and CDR2 as SYDVKM. CDR3 DNA: TGTGCCAGCAGTGACTCGGTCGGGGATCAGCCCCAGCATTTT. Its protein product is CASSDSVGDQPQHF.

The CDR3 is CASSADGQNTGELFF. CDR3 in DNA: TGTGCCAGCAGCGCGGACGGACAGAACACCGGGGAGCTGTTTTTT. This rearrangement joins TRBV7-3 to TRBJ2-2; TRBD1 might be the D (5 bases). There are 15 residues in the CDR3. Germline V gene data show CDR1 as SGHTA and CDR2 as FQGTGA. Trimming left V 5 bases short and J 1 base short, with 11 bases between.

This clone was picked up one time. This rearrangement joins TRBV16 to TRBJ1-2; D not certain. The CDR3 has 13 residues. The germline V gene has CDR1 KGHSY and CDR2 FQNENV. V was pared by 0 bases and J by 5 bases, with 7 bases between. For the CDR3, the DNA is TGTGCCAGCAGCCAATCACCGTATTATGGCTACACCTTC. Translation: CASSQSPYYGYTF.

This clone was counted at least ten times. The rearrangement joins TRBV6-1 to TRBJ1-5; 8 bases align to TRBD1. The V gene end was trimmed by 4 bases and the J gene end by 6 bases; junction bases not matched to a gene: 8. The CDR3 consists of 15 residues. The germline V gene has CDR1 MNHNS and CDR2 SASEGT. CDR3 DNA sequence: TGTGCCAGCAGTGGGGTGACAGGGGTGGGTCAGCCCCAGCATTTT. This gives the protein CASSGVTGVGQPQHF.

V and J are TRBV5-1 and TRBJ1-5; TRBD1 might be the D (6 bases). V was shortened by 6 bases and J by 5 bases, with 15 bases between the two germline ends. The CDR3 is made up of 14 amino acids. The germline CDR1 and CDR2 sequences are SGHRS and YFSETQ. The CDR3, as DNA: TGCGCCAGCAACCTTCAGGGGATGGATCAGCCCCAGCATTTT. Its translation: CASNLQGMDQPQHF.

This chain uses TRBV19 with TRBJ2-1; tentatively, D is TRBD2 (5 bases). This CDR3 region has 14 residues. The V end was cut by 3 bases, the J end by 4 bases, with 10 bases between. Looked up from germline, CDR1 is LNHDA and CDR2 is SQIVND (reference sequence). This CDR3 is CASSISVSYNEQFF. In DNA form, the CDR3 reads TGTGCCAGTAGTATTAGCGTCTCTTACAATGAGCAGTTCTTC.

The chain combines TRBV5-5 with TRBJ2-7, with 7 bases aligning to TRBD2. Germline assignment: CDR1 SGHKS and CDR2 YYEKEE (reference sequence). The CDR3 contains 16 residues. Trimming removed 5 bases from V and 0 bases from J; junction bases left unmatched: 11. DNA for the CDR3: TGTGCCAGCAGACTTGGGCTAGCGGACTACTCCTACGAGCAGTACTTC. This gives the protein CASRLGLADYSYEQYF.